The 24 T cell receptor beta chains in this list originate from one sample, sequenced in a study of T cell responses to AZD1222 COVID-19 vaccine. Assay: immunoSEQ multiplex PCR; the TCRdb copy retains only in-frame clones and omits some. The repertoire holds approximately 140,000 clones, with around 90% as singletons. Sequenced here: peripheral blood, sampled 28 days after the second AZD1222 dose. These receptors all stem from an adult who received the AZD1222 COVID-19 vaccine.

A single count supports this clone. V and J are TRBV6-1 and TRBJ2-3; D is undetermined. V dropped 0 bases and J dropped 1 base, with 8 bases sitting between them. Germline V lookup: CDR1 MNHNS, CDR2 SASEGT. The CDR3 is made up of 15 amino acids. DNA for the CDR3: TGTGCCAGCAGTGAAGCGGGCTCAGGCACAGATACGCAGTATTTT. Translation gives CASSEAGSGTDTQYF.

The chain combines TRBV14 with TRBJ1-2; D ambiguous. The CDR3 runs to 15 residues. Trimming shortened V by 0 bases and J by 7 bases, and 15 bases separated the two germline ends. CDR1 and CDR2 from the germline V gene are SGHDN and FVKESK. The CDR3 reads CASSQELRNLGGYTF. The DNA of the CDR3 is TGTGCCAGCAGCCAAGAACTTCGGAATTTGGGTGGCTACACCTTC. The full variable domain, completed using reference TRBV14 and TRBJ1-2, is EAGVTQFPSHSVIEKGQTVTLRCDPISGHDNLYWYRRVMGKEIKFLLHFVKESKQDESGMPNNRFLAERTGGTYSTLKVQPAELEDSGVYFCASSQELRNLGGYTFGSGTRLTVV.

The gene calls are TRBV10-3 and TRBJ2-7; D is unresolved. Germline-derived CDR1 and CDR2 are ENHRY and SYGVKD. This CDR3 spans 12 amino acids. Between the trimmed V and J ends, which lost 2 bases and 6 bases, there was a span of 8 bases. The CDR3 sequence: CAISEAVREQYF. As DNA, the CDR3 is TGTGCCATCAGTGAGGCGGTCCGCGAGCAGTACTTC.

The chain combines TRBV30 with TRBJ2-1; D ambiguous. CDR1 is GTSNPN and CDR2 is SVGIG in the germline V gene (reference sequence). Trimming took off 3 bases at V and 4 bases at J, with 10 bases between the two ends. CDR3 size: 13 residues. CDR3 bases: TGTGCCTGGAGAGGGCTTTATTACAATGAGCAGTTCTTC. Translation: CAWRGLYYNEQFF.

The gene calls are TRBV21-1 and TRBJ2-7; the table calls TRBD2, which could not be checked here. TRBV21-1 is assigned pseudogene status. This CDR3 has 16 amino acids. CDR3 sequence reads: CASSNPTGENSYEQYF. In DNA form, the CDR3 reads TGTGCCAGCAGCAATCCCACGGGGGAGAACTCCTACGAGCAGTACTTC.

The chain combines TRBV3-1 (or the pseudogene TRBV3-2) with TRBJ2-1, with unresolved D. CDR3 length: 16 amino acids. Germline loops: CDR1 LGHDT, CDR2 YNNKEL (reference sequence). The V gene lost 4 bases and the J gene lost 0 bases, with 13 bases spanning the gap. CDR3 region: CASSPDFGNSYNEQFF. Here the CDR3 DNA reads TGTGCCAGCAGCCCAGATTTTGGGAACTCCTACAATGAGCAGTTCTTC.

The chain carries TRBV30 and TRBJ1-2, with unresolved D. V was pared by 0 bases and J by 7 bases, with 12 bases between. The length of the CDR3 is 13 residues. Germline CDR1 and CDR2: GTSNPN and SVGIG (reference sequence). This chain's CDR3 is CAWSVQRGFGYTF. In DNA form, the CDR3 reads TGTGCCTGGAGTGTACAACGGGGATTTGGCTACACCTTC.

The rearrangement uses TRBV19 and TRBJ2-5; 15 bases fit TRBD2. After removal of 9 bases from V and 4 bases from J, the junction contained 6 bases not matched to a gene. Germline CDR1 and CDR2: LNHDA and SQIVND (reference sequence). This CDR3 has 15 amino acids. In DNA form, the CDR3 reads TGTGCCAGCCGGGGACTAGCGGGAGGAAGAGAGACCCAGTACTTC. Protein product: CASRGLAGGRETQYF.

The CDR3: CASSFPDRNTEAFF. Here the CDR3 DNA reads TGTGCCAGCAGCTTCCCGGACAGGAACACTGAAGCTTTCTTT. J is TRBJ1-1 and V is TRBV5-4, with D possibly being TRBD1 (6 bases). CDR3 length: 14 residues. Germline lookup yields CDR1 SGHNT and CDR2 YYREEE (reference sequence). V lost 2 bases and J 1 base, leaving 9 bases between the germline ends.

The chain's CDR3 is CASSYLSGQGAHEQYF. CDR3 sequence (DNA): TGTGCCAGCAGCTATCTCTCGGGACAGGGGGCTCACGAGCAGTACTTC. The chain carries TRBV7-8 and TRBJ2-7, with 12 bases aligning to TRBD1. The germline V gene has CDR1 SGHVS and CDR2 FQNEAQ. V dropped 4 bases and J dropped 5; count of bases not matched to a gene: 9. This CDR3 has 16 residues.

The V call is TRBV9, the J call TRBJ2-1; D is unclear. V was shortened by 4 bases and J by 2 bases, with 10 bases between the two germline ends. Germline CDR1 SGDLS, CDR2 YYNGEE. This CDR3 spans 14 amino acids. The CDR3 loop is CASSPRSAYNEQFF. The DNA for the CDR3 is TGTGCCAGCAGCCCCAGGAGTGCCTACAATGAGCAGTTCTTC.

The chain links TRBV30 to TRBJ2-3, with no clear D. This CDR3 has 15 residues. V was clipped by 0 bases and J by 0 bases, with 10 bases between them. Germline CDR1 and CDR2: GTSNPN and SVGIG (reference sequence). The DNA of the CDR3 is TGTGCCTGGAGTGTACGGCACCTTAGCACAGATACGCAGTATTTT. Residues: CAWSVRHLSTDTQYF. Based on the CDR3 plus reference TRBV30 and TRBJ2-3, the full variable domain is SQTIHQWPATLVQPVGSPLSLECTVEGTSNPNLYWYRQAAGRGLQLLFYSVGIGQISSEVPQNLSASRPQDRQFILSSKKLLLSDSGFYLCAWSVRHLSTDTQYFGPGTRLTVL.

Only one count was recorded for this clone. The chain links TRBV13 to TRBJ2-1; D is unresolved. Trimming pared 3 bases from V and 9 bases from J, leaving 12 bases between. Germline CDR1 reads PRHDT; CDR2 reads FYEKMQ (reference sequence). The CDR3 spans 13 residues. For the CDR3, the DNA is TGTGCCAGCAGCTTGAGCGAGGTCGGTGAGCAGTTCTTC. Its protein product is CASSLSEVGEQFF.

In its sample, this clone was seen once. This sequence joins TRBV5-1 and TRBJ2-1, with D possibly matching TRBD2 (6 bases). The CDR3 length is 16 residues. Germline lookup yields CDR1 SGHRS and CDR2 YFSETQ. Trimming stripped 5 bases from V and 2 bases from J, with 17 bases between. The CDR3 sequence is CASSSTGTGTYNEQFF. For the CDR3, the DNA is TGCGCCAGCAGTTCGACCGGGACTGGCACCTACAATGAGCAGTTCTTC.

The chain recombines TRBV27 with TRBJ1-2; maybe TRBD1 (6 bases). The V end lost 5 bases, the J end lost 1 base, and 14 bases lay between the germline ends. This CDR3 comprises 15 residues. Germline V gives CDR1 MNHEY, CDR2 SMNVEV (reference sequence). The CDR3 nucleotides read TGTGCCAGCAGTCCGATGACAGGAGATAACTATGGCTACACCTTC. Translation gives CASSPMTGDNYGYTF.

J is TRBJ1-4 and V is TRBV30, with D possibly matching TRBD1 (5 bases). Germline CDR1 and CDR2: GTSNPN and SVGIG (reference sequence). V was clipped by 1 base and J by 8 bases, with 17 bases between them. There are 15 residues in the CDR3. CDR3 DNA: TGTGCCTGGAGTGGACCTGGGTGGACACTGGAAAAACTGTTTTTT. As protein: CAWSGPGWTLEKLFF.

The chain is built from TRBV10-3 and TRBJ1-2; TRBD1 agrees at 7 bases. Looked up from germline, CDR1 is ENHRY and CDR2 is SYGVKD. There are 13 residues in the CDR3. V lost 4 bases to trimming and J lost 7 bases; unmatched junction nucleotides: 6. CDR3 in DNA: TGTGCCATCAGTGTTGACAGGGTCGGTGGCTACACCTTC. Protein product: CAISVDRVGGYTF.

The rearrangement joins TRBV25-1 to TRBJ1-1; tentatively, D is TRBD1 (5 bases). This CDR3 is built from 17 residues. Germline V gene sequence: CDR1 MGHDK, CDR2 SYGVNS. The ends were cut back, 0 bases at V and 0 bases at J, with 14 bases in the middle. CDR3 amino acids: CASSEYGTTAMNTEAFF. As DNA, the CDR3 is TGTGCCAGCAGTGAATATGGGACCACGGCAATGAACACTGAAGCTTTCTTT.

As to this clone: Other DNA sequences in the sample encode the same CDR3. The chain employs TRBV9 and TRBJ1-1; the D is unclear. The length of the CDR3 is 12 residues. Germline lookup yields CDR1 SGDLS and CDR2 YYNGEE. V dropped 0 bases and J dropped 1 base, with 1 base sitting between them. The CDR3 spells CASSVENTEAFF. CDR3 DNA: TGTGCCAGCAGCGTAGAGAACACTGAAGCTTTCTTT. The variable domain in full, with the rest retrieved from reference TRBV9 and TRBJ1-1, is DSGVTQTPKHLITATGQRVTLRCSPRSGDLSVYWYQQSLDQGLQFLIQYYNGEERAKGNILERFSAQQFPDLHSELNLSSLELGDSALYFCASSVENTEAFFGQGTRLTVV.

The CDR3 loop reads CSVAGISGNTIYF. The CDR3 DNA is TGCAGCGTCGCAGGGATCTCTGGAAACACCATATATTTT. The V gene is TRBV29-1, the J gene TRBJ1-3, with D perhaps matching TRBD1 (5 bases). The ends were cut back, 6 bases at V and 0 bases at J, with 9 bases in the middle. CDR1 is SQVTM, CDR2 ANQGSEA, per germline. CDR3 length: 13 amino acids. Drawing the rest from reference TRBV29-1 and TRBJ1-3, the complete variable domain is SAVISQKPSRDICQRGTSLTIQCQVDSQVTMMFWYRQQPGQSLTLIATANQGSEATYESGFVIDKFPISRPNLTFSTLTVSNMSPEDSSIYLCSVAGISGNTIYFGEGSWLTVV.

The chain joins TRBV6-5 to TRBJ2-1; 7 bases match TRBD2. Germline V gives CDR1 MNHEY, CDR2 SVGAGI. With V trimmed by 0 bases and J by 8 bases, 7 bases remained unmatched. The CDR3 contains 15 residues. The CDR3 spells CASSYSFGGSYEQFF. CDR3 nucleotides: TGTGCCAGCAGTTACTCGTTTGGCGGGAGTTATGAGCAGTTCTTC.

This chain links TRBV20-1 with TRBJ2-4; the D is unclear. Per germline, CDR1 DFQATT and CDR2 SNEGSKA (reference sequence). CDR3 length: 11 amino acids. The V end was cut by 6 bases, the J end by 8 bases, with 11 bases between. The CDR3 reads CSAPTWDIQYF. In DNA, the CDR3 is TGCAGTGCCCCGACTTGGGACATTCAGTACTTC.

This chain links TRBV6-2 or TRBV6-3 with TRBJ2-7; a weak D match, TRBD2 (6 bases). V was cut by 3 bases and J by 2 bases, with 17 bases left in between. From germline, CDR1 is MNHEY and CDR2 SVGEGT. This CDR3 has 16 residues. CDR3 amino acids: CASSYFAGTGAYEQYF. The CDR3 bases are TGTGCCAGCAGTTATTTCGCCGGGACTGGAGCCTACGAGCAGTACTTC.

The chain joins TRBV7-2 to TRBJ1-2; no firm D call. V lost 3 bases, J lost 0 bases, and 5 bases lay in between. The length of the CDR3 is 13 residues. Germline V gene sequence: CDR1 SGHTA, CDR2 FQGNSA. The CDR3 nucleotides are TGTGCCAGCAGCTTCGTTACTAACTATGGCTACACCTTC. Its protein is CASSFVTNYGYTF.